Shown below are 20 T cell receptor beta chains from a single sample sequenced in a study of identical twins. From the 5' RACE reads, TCRdb called clonotypes with MiXCR, one entry per CDR3 protein. There are 450,000 or so distinct CDR3 sequences in the sample; roughly a quarter occur only once, and about 2.7% lies in the top ten. The same sample was also used in a study of T cells expressing NK-cell markers.

The specimen was CD4+ T cells sorted from blood. These receptors came from a young woman in good health.

This clonotype was seen repeatedly, ten times or more. This chain joins TRBV20-1 and TRBJ1-1; the D gene is possibly TRBD1 (5 bases). Between the trimmed V and J ends, which lost 6 bases and 3 bases, there was a span of 11 bases. The CDR3 has 12 residues. The germline V gene has CDR1 DFQATT and CDR2 SNEGSKA (reference sequence). CDR3 nucleotide sequence: TGCAGTGCCACCCAGGGCTACACTGAAGCTTTCTTT. This gives the protein CSATQGYTEAFF.

This clonotype appeared a few times. The rearrangement joins TRBV20-1 to TRBJ1-2, with TRBD1 identical over 8 bases. J gave up 8 bases and V 5 bases, and 16 bases lay outside the gene matches. The CDR3 sequence is 15 residues long. Germline CDR1 DFQATT, CDR2 SNEGSKA (reference sequence). The CDR3 sequence: CSAVHGTGQPRGYTF. The CDR3 DNA sequence: TGCAGTGCTGTCCACGGGACAGGCCAGCCGAGGGGCTACACCTTC.

The chain has TRBV12-3 or TRBV12-4 and TRBJ1-5, with D perhaps TRBD1 (6 bases). Trimming removed 3 bases from V and 6 bases from J, with 9 bases in between. The CDR3 contains 13 residues. The CDR3 loop reads CASSFQGSQPQHF. The CDR3 coding sequence is TGTGCCAGCAGTTTCCAGGGGAGTCAGCCCCAGCATTTT.

This clonotype was counted only a few times. The chain uses TRBV5-1 and TRBJ1-4; D gene ambiguous. V was shortened by 4 bases and J by 0 bases, with 16 bases between the two germline ends. CDR1 and CDR2 (germline): SGHRS, YFSETQ. The CDR3 has 17 residues. This CDR3 is CASSRRSRDATNEKLFF. As DNA, the CDR3 is TGCGCCAGCAGCCGAAGAAGTAGAGATGCAACTAATGAAAAACTGTTTTTT.

This clonotype showed up many times. The CDR3 loop is CASSQGWTEAFF. The CDR3 region has the DNA TGTGCCAGCAGTCAGGGATGGACTGAAGCTTTCTTT. The J gene is TRBJ1-1, the V gene TRBV12-3 or TRBV12-4; perhaps TRBD1 as D (5 bases). Between the trimmed V and J ends, which lost 5 bases and 5 bases, there was a span of 9 bases. CDR3 length: 12 amino acids.

The chain is built from TRBV30 and TRBJ2-3; 9 bases agree with TRBD2. Looked up from germline, CDR1 is GTSNPN and CDR2 is SVGIG (reference sequence). J lost 6 bases, V lost 0 bases, and 7 bases had no gene match. The CDR3 consists of 15 residues. The chain's CDR3 is CAWSVLSGRGDTQYF. The CDR3 coding sequence is TGTGCCTGGAGTGTACTTAGCGGGAGAGGGGATACGCAGTATTTT.

CDR3 in amino acids: CASSPGTESPYEQYF. DNA of the CDR3: TGCGCCAGCAGCCCCGGGACTGAAAGCCCCTACGAGCAGTACTTC. The J gene is TRBJ2-7, the V gene TRBV5-1; the D gene is possibly TRBD2 (6 bases). The CDR3 is 15 amino acids. Germline V lookup: CDR1 SGHRS, CDR2 YFSETQ. V was pared by 4 bases and J by 2 bases, with 16 bases between.

The rearrangement uses TRBV4-1 and TRBJ1-2, with D possibly TRBD1 on 6 matching bases. Between the trimmed V and J ends, which lost 0 bases and 5 bases, there was a span of 10 bases. This CDR3 has 14 amino acids. Looked up from germline, CDR1 is MGHRA and CDR2 is YSYEKL. The CDR3 loop is CASSQDYRVYGYTF. Here the CDR3 DNA reads TGCGCCAGCAGCCAAGATTACAGGGTTTATGGCTACACCTTC.

This clonotype was counted only a few times. The CDR3 loop is CASSLASGAPLRETQYF. In DNA form, the CDR3 reads TGTGCCAGCAGCTTAGCAAGCGGGGCCCCCTTACGGGAGACCCAGTACTTC. This chain uses TRBV7-9 with TRBJ2-5; TRBD2 matches at 7 bases. V shed 0 bases and J 5 bases; nucleotides not matched to a gene: 12. The CDR3 is made up of 17 amino acids. Germline CDR1 reads SEHNR; CDR2 reads FQNEAQ (reference sequence).

The chain joins TRBV5-1 to TRBJ2-1, with 10 positions matching TRBD1. V lost 4 bases to trimming and J lost 5 bases; unmatched junction nucleotides: 15. Germline V gene sequence: CDR1 SGHRS, CDR2 YFSETQ. The CDR3 loop spans 18 amino acids. In DNA, the CDR3 is TGCGCCAGCAGCGACCTCGGCTGGTCCGGGACAGGGGACAATGAGCAGTTCTTC. It encodes CASSDLGWSGTGDNEQFF. Looking up the rest from reference TRBV5-1 and TRBJ2-1 gives the full variable domain: KAGVTQTPRYLIKTRGQQVTLSCSPISGHRSVSWYQQTPGQGLQFLFEYFSETQRNKGNFPGRFSGRQFSNSRSEMNVSTLELGDSALYLCASSDLGWSGTGDNEQFFGPGTRLTVL.

The chain is built from TRBV9 and TRBJ1-5, with D possibly being TRBD1 (5 bases). Per the germline V gene, CDR1 is SGDLS and CDR2 is YYNGEE. Trimming pared 0 bases from V and 3 bases from J, leaving 7 bases between. This CDR3 is 14 amino acids long. The CDR3 loop is CASSVAGDNQPQHF. CDR3 sequence (DNA): TGTGCCAGCAGCGTAGCGGGGGACAATCAGCCCCAGCATTTT.

The chain joins TRBV20-1 to TRBJ1-1, with 8 bases fitting TRBD1. The V segment lost 2 bases and the J segment 8 bases; nucleotides outside the gene matches: 10. Germline CDR1 and CDR2: DFQATT and SNEGSKA (reference sequence). The CDR3 contains 14 residues. CDR3 nucleotides: TGCAGTGCTAGAAGAACGGACAGGGAAACAGAAGCTTTCTTT. Residues: CSARRTDRETEAFF.

There are a few counts of this clonotype. The genes are TRBV20-1 and TRBJ1-1; D ambiguous. CDR1 and CDR2 from the germline V gene are DFQATT and SNEGSKA (reference sequence). V was shortened by 0 bases and J by 1 base, with 6 bases between the two germline ends. The CDR3 loop spans 13 amino acids. The CDR3 spells CSAREQPNTEAFF. The CDR3 DNA is TGCAGTGCTAGAGAGCAGCCGAACACTGAAGCTTTCTTT.

This chain links TRBV18 with TRBJ1-1; perhaps TRBD1 as D (5 bases). Germline lookup yields CDR1 KGHSH and CDR2 LQKENI. The ends were cut back, 4 bases at V and 3 bases at J, with 9 bases in the middle. CDR3 size: 13 residues. Here the CDR3 DNA reads TGTGCCAGCTCACAGGGGATTGACACTGAAGCTTTCTTT. Protein sequence: CASSQGIDTEAFF. The complete variable domain, with remaining parts taken from reference TRBV18 and TRBJ1-1, reads NAGVMQNPRHLVRRRGQEARLRCSPMKGHSHVYWYRQLPEEGLKFMVYLQKENIIDESGMPKERFSAEFPKEGPSILRIQQVVRGDSAAYFCASSQGIDTEAFFGQGTRLTVV.

The sample holds a few counts of this clonotype. The gene calls are TRBV29-1 and TRBJ1-3; 7 bases match TRBD1. V trimming: 6 bases; J trimming: 4 bases; junction bases outside the gene matches: 9. CDR1 and CDR2 (germline): SQVTM, ANQGSEA. This CDR3 contains 14 residues. CDR3 region: CSVQTGRNGNTIYF. CDR3 nucleotide sequence: TGCAGCGTCCAGACAGGGAGGAACGGAAACACCATATATTTT.

This clonotype was counted only a few times. The rearrangement links TRBV20-1 to TRBJ2-1; no definite D call. With 0 bases removed from V and 0 bases from J, the gap between germline ends came to 12 bases. The CDR3 covers 16 residues. Germline CDR1 and CDR2: DFQATT and SNEGSKA (reference sequence). CDR3 amino acids: CSARDAGRSSYNEQFF. The CDR3 region has the DNA TGCAGTGCTAGAGATGCTGGTAGGAGCTCCTACAATGAGCAGTTCTTC.

This clonotype showed up just a few times. The rearrangement links TRBV20-1 to TRBJ2-7; D might be TRBD1 (6 bases). This CDR3 is built from 15 residues. The V gene lost 1 base and the J gene lost 2 bases, with 15 bases spanning the gap. Germline CDR1 DFQATT, CDR2 SNEGSKA (reference sequence). The CDR3 is CSARAATGRTYEQYF. DNA for the CDR3: TGCAGTGCTAGAGCTGCGACAGGCCGTACCTACGAGCAGTACTTC.

V and J are TRBV11-3 and TRBJ2-2; 13 bases are shared with TRBD2. Germline V lookup: CDR1 SGHNT, CDR2 YENEEA. With V trimmed by 5 bases and J by 3 bases, 6 bases remained unmatched. This CDR3 has 17 amino acids. DNA for the CDR3: TGTGCCAGCAGCCGACTAGCGGGGGGACCTTACACCGGGGAGCTGTTTTTT. It translates to CASSRLAGGPYTGELFF.

This clonotype appeared a few times. The chain carries TRBV6-2 or TRBV6-3 and TRBJ2-1; tentatively, D is TRBD1 (6 bases). The CDR3 extends over 19 amino acids. With 0 bases removed from V and 7 bases from J, the gap between germline ends came to 25 bases. Germline CDR1 and CDR2: MNHEY and SVGEGT. The DNA of the CDR3 is TGTGCCAGCAGTTACTCAGGCCAGGGGAGCACAGACACAGGGAATGAGCAGTTCTTC. Translation: CASSYSGQGSTDTGNEQFF.

This clonotype was counted only a few times. CDR3 in amino acids: CASTRSDRAAGYTF. In DNA, the CDR3 is TGTGCCAGTACCCGGTCCGACAGGGCCGCCGGCTACACCTTC. This sequence joins TRBV6-1 and TRBJ1-2, with 7 bases matching TRBD1. This CDR3 has 14 amino acids. V trimming: 9 bases; J trimming: 8 bases; junction bases outside the gene matches: 15. Looked up from germline, CDR1 is MNHNS and CDR2 is SASEGT.